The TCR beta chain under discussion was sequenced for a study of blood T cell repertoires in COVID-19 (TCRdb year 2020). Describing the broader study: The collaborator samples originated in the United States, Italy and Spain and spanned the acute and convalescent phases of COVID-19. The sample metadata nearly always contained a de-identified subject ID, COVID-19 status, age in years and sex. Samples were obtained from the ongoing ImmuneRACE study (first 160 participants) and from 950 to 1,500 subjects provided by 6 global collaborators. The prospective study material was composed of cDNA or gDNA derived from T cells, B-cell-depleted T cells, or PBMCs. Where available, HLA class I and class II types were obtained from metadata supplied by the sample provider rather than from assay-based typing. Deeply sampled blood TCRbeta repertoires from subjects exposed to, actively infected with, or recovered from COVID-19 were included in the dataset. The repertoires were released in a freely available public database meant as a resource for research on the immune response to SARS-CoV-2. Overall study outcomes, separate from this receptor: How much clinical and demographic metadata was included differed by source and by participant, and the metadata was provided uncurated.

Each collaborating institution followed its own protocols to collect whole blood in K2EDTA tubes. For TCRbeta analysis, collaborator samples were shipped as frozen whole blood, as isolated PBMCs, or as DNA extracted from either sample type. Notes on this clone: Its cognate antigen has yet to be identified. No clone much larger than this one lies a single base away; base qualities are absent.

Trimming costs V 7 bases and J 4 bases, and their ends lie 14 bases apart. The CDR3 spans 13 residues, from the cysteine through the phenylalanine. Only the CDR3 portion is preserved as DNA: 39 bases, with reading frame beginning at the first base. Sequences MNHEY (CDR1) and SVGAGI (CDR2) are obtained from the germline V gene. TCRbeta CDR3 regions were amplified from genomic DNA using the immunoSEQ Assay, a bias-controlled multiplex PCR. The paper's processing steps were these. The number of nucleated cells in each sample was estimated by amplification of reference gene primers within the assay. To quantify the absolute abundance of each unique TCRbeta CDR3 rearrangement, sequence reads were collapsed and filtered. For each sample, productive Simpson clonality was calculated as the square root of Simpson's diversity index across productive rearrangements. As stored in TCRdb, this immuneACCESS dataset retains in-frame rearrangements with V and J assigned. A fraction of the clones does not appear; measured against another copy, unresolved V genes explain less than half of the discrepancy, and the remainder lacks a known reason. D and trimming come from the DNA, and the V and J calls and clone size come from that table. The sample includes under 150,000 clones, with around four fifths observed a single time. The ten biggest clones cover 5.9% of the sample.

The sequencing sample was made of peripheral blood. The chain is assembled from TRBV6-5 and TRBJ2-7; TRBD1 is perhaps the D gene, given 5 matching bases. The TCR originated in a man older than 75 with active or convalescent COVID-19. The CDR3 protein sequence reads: CASKSSGAYEQYF. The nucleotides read TGTGCCAGCAAATCTTCTGGGGCTTACGAGCAGTACTTC.